The clone carrying this T cell receptor beta chain was observed at least ten times. Its matching antigen is unknown. This sample was included in a study of neurological immune-mediated disorders. Findings and limits, study-wide: None of the CDR3 amino acid sequences in expanded clones turned up in more than one subject, which points to private repertoires in all groups.

MiXCR, run by TCRdb on the 5' RACE reads, gives a single entry per CDR3 protein. The table has 25,000 to 30,000 distinct CDR3 sequences, under 7% seen once. Between the trimmed V and J ends, which lost 4 bases and 4 bases, there was a span of 10 bases. Germline CDR1 reads SQVTM; CDR2 reads ANQGSEA. The CDR3 loop spans 12 amino acids. Material: PBMCs. The source is a woman in her forties or fifties in good health. The rearrangement joins TRBV29-1 to TRBJ1-2; tentatively, D is TRBD1 (6 bases). CDR3 in DNA: TGCAGCGTTGGGGGGGGCGCCTATGGCTACACCTTC. Its protein product is CSVGGGAYGYTF.